These T cell receptor beta chains were read from a single sample in a study of CD8 T cells in Susac syndrome. TCRdb reanalysed the immunoSEQ multiplex PCR reads using MiXCR and keeps one entry per CDR3 protein. The table lists 250,000 to 300,000 distinct CDR3 sequences, roughly 85% of them singletons. The sequencing sample was made of CD8+ T cells from PBMCs. These TCRs come from a human donor with multiple sclerosis. Each CDR3 is given with its conserved first and last residue. The D gene is left open where the match is weak. The size of a clone is reported for some rows only, either as once, few or many, or as a class for expanded clones.

v_call	j_call	clone_size	d_call	cdr3_nt	cdr3_aa
TRBV28	TRBJ1-1	.	TRBD1	TGTGCCAGCAGACATCGGACAGGGAAGGAGGCTTTCTTT	CASRHRTGKEAFF
TRBV28	TRBJ2-1	once	TRBD1	TGTGCCAGCGTAAGCCCGGCCGGGACAGGCTACAATGAGCAGTTCTTC	CASVSPAGTGYNEQFF
TRBV5-6	TRBJ1-1	.	.	TGTGCCAGCAGCTTGGAGGGGTTCTTAGCTTTCTTT	CASSLEGFLAFF
TRBV27	TRBJ2-2	.	TRBD2	TGTGCCAGCAGTTTTAGTCTAGCGGGCGATGGCACCGGGGAGCTGTTTTTT	CASSFSLAGDGTGELFF
TRBV6-2/TRBV6-3	TRBJ2-7	.	.	TGTGCCAGCAGTTACTCACTCGGTTCCGGACTCCCCTACGAGCAGTACTTC	CASSYSLGSGLPYEQYF
TRBV2	TRBJ2-7	.	.	TGTGCCAGCAGTGTAAGCCTCGAGCAGTACTTC	CASSVSLEQYF
TRBV27	TRBJ2-3	.	TRBD2	TGTGCCAGCAGTTTATGGATTAGCGGGAACACAGATACGCAGTATTTT	CASSLWISGNTDTQYF
TRBV19	TRBJ1-1	.	TRBD1	TGTGCCAGTACCAAATACACAGGGGGGAACACTGAAGCTTTCTTT	CASTKYTGGNTEAFF
TRBV7-9	TRBJ2-2	.	TRBD1	TGTGCCAGCAGCTTACCAGGGACAGGGGTCACCGGGGAGCTGTTTTTT	CASSLPGTGVTGELFF
TRBV7-2	TRBJ2-1	.	.	TGTGCCAGCAGCCGCGGCGCCTTACTTGACAATGAGCAGTTCTTC	CASSRGALLDNEQFF
TRBV15	TRBJ1-4	once	.	TGTGCCACCAGCAGACTCCTCTCGACAGGATCTAATGAAAAACTGTTTTTT	CATSRLLSTGSNEKLFF
TRBV25-1	TRBJ2-1	.	TRBD2	TGTGCCGGCGGGAGCTCCTACAATGAGCAGTTCTTC	CAGGSSYNEQFF
TRBV24-1	TRBJ2-3	.	.	TGTGCCACCAGTCTTGTCAGTGACACAGATACGCAGTATTTT	CATSLVSDTDTQYF
TRBV20-1	TRBJ1-5	.	TRBD1	TGCAGTGCTGCACCGGGACAGGGGTTCCATCAGCCCCAGCATTTT	CSAAPGQGFHQPQHF
TRBV7-9	TRBJ1-1	.	.	TGTGCCAGCAGGACAATCGCTGAAGCTTTCTTT	CASRTIAEAFF